This is a list of T cell receptor beta chains from one sample in a study of human T cells and chemical hapten exposure. TCRdb used MiXCR to reprocess the RACE reads, holding one entry per CDR3 protein. The sample lists about 200,000 distinct CDR3 sequences; approximately 24% were seen once. The starting material was whole blood, obtained in connection with sensitization to the hapten diphenylcyclopropenone (DPC). The receptors come from a woman in her forties with alopecia areata. Some clones in this sample may be carry-over from other donors' samples. CDR3s include the opening cysteine and the closing phenylalanine or tryptophan. The D gene is left open where the match is weak. Clone size is shown for a subset of rows, as once, few, many or a class of expanded clone.

d_gene: NA; abundance: NA; j_gene: TRBJ2-5; v_gene: TRBV27; CDR3nt: TGTGCCAGCAGTTTTCAGGCGGGATGGAAGGAGACCCAGTACTTC; CDR3aa: CASSFQAGWKETQYF
d_gene: NA; abundance: NA; j_gene: TRBJ1-1; v_gene: TRBV12-3/TRBV12-4; CDR3nt: TGTGCCAGCGTAGTCAGGGGAATGAACACTGAAGCTTTCTTT; CDR3aa: CASVVRGMNTEAFF
d_gene: NA; abundance: NA; j_gene: TRBJ2-1; v_gene: TRBV7-9; CDR3nt: TGTGCCAGCAGCTCATCGTCGCCCTTCCCTAGAGGGGCCATGAGCTCCTACAATGAGCAGTTCTTC; CDR3aa: CASSSSSPFPRGAMSSYNEQFF
d_gene: NA; abundance: NA; j_gene: TRBJ2-7; v_gene: TRBV11-3; CDR3nt: TGTGCCAGCAGCGACGGCGGCGAGCAGTACTTC; CDR3aa: CASSDGGEQYF
d_gene: NA; abundance: NA; j_gene: TRBJ2-1; v_gene: TRBV7-2; CDR3nt: TGTGCCAGCAGCTTAGCTAGCGGTAATTACAATGAGCAGTTCTTC; CDR3aa: CASSLASGNYNEQFF
d_gene: NA; abundance: NA; j_gene: TRBJ2-1; v_gene: TRBV9; CDR3nt: TGTGCCAGCAGCGTCGGGGTCTTCTCCTACAATGAGCAGTTCTTC; CDR3aa: CASSVGVFSYNEQFF
d_gene: NA; abundance: few; j_gene: TRBJ2-3; v_gene: TRBV5-1; CDR3nt: TGCGCCAGCAGCTTGGAGAGGGGAAGCACAGATACGCAGTATTTT; CDR3aa: CASSLERGSTDTQYF
d_gene: TRBD2; abundance: few; j_gene: TRBJ2-1; v_gene: TRBV10-2; CDR3nt: TGCGCCAGCGGGGAGACTAGCGGGAGATTCTACAATGAGCAGTTCTTC; CDR3aa: CASGETSGRFYNEQFF
d_gene: NA; abundance: NA; j_gene: TRBJ1-1; v_gene: TRBV20-1; CDR3nt: TGCAGTGCTAGAGGGAGGGCTGAAGCTTTCTTT; CDR3aa: CSARGRAEAFF
d_gene: NA; abundance: NA; j_gene: TRBJ2-3; v_gene: TRBV20-1; CDR3nt: TGCAGTGCTAGTCCTCCGCTCAACCCCACAGATACGCAGTATTTT; CDR3aa: CSASPPLNPTDTQYF
d_gene: TRBD2; abundance: NA; j_gene: TRBJ2-3; v_gene: TRBV7-2; CDR3nt: TGTGCCAGCAGCTCGCCGCGACTAGCGGGAGTCGGAGATACGCAGTATTTT; CDR3aa: CASSSPRLAGVGDTQYF
d_gene: TRBD1; abundance: NA; j_gene: TRBJ1-5; v_gene: TRBV3-1; CDR3nt: TGTGCCAGCAGCCAGACGGGACAGGGCGATCAGCCCCAGCATTTT; CDR3aa: CASSQTGQGDQPQHF
d_gene: NA; abundance: few; j_gene: TRBJ1-1; v_gene: TRBV29-1; CDR3nt: TGCAGCGTTTCCCGGAACACTGAAGCTTTCTTT; CDR3aa: CSVSRNTEAFF
d_gene: NA; abundance: few; j_gene: TRBJ1-5; v_gene: TRBV6-5; CDR3nt: TGTGCCAGCAGTTACACACACAATCAGCCCCAGCATTTT; CDR3aa: CASSYTHNQPQHF
d_gene: NA; abundance: few; j_gene: TRBJ2-4; v_gene: TRBV29-1; CDR3nt: TGCAGCGTTGTGGGACGGGCGATGGGCATTCAGTACTTC; CDR3aa: CSVVGRAMGIQYF
d_gene: TRBD1; abundance: NA; j_gene: TRBJ1-1; v_gene: TRBV13; CDR3nt: TGTGCCAGCAGGACCAAGGGGGCGCGGGAGACTGAAGCTTTCTTT; CDR3aa: CASRTKGARETEAFF
d_gene: TRBD2; abundance: NA; j_gene: TRBJ2-7; v_gene: TRBV20-1; CDR3nt: TGCAGTGCTTCGCTAGCGGGAGGGACGGTTTGGGGCGAGCAGTACTTC; CDR3aa: CSASLAGGTVWGEQYF
d_gene: NA; abundance: NA; j_gene: TRBJ2-7; v_gene: TRBV4-3; CDR3nt: TGCGCCAGCAGCCAACCGGGGAGAGAGCAGTACTTC; CDR3aa: CASSQPGREQYF
d_gene: TRBD2; abundance: NA; j_gene: TRBJ2-7; v_gene: TRBV27; CDR3nt: TGTGCCAGCAGGCTAGCGGGAGAAAACGAGCAGTACTTC; CDR3aa: CASRLAGENEQYF
d_gene: NA; abundance: few; j_gene: TRBJ2-7; v_gene: TRBV20-1; CDR3nt: TGCAGTGCTAGAGTAGTAGCGGTCTCCTACGAGCAGTACTTC; CDR3aa: CSARVVAVSYEQYF
d_gene: TRBD2; abundance: few; j_gene: TRBJ2-5; v_gene: TRBV12-3/TRBV12-4; CDR3nt: TGTGCCAGCAAACCCAGCGGGAGGCCAGAGACCCAGTACTTC; CDR3aa: CASKPSGRPETQYF
d_gene: NA; abundance: NA; j_gene: TRBJ1-1; v_gene: TRBV4-2; CDR3nt: TGTGCCAGCAGCCGGAGGGCGGCGGGCACTGAAGCTTTCTTT; CDR3aa: CASSRRAAGTEAFF
d_gene: NA; abundance: few; j_gene: TRBJ2-7; v_gene: TRBV4-1; CDR3nt: TGCGCCAGCAGCCTTCAGGACAGAAGGGGCCTCGAGCAGTACTTC; CDR3aa: CASSLQDRRGLEQYF
d_gene: TRBD2; abundance: NA; j_gene: TRBJ2-5; v_gene: TRBV28; CDR3nt: TGTGCCAGCAAAGGCCTAGGACTAGTGGGAACAGAGACCCAGTACTTC; CDR3aa: CASKGLGLVGTETQYF
d_gene: NA; abundance: few; j_gene: TRBJ2-6; v_gene: TRBV20-1; CDR3nt: TGCAGTGCTGGGGGGACCTCTAGCGCTGGGGCCAACGTCCTGACTTTC; CDR3aa: CSAGGTSSAGANVLTF
d_gene: NA; abundance: NA; j_gene: TRBJ1-4; v_gene: TRBV29-1; CDR3nt: TGCAGCGCCAGGGCAGCCGTGGGGGAAAAACTGTTTTTT; CDR3aa: CSARAAVGEKLFF
d_gene: NA; abundance: few; j_gene: TRBJ2-3; v_gene: TRBV10-3; CDR3nt: TGTGCCATCAGCCCCTCAGCCGGGGACACCGTAGCCCGAGCGTATTTT; CDR3aa: CAISPSAGDTVARAYF
d_gene: TRBD1; abundance: NA; j_gene: TRBJ2-7; v_gene: TRBV29-1; CDR3nt: TGCAGCGCAGAGACAGGGGTGACCTACGAGCAGTACTTC; CDR3aa: CSAETGVTYEQYF
d_gene: TRBD2; abundance: NA; j_gene: TRBJ2-1; v_gene: TRBV6-5; CDR3nt: TGTGCCAGCAGTTTCATCGGGACTAGCGGGAGAGGTGAGCAGTTCTTC; CDR3aa: CASSFIGTSGRGEQFF
d_gene: NA; abundance: few; j_gene: TRBJ2-4; v_gene: TRBV7-9; CDR3nt: TGTGCCAGCAGCTTATTAAACTCAGGGAAAAACATTCAGTACTTC; CDR3aa: CASSLLNSGKNIQYF
d_gene: NA; abundance: few; j_gene: TRBJ2-1; v_gene: TRBV29-1; CDR3nt: TGCAGCGTTGCTTTTGGCTCCTACAATGAGCAGTTCTTC; CDR3aa: CSVAFGSYNEQFF
d_gene: NA; abundance: few; j_gene: TRBJ1-3; v_gene: TRBV9; CDR3nt: TGTGCCAGCAGCCGGATAGAGAACACCATATATTTT; CDR3aa: CASSRIENTIYF
d_gene: NA; abundance: NA; j_gene: TRBJ2-1; v_gene: TRBV6-5; CDR3nt: TGTGCCAGCAGACTGGGACCGAGGCCCTTCAATGAGCAGTTCTTC; CDR3aa: CASRLGPRPFNEQFF
d_gene: TRBD1; abundance: NA; j_gene: TRBJ1-1; v_gene: TRBV20-1; CDR3nt: TGCAGTGCTAGGCAGGGGGCGCGGAACACTGAAGCTTTCTTT; CDR3aa: CSARQGARNTEAFF
d_gene: NA; abundance: NA; j_gene: TRBJ1-5; v_gene: TRBV20-1; CDR3nt: TGCAGTGCTAGGCCCTCAGCCCAGCCCCAGCATTTT; CDR3aa: CSARPSAQPQHF
d_gene: NA; abundance: NA; j_gene: TRBJ2-4; v_gene: TRBV2; CDR3nt: TGTGCCAGCAGCGCTTCACTGCTAATAGCCAAAAACATTCAGTACTTC; CDR3aa: CASSASLLIAKNIQYF